The source of this TCR beta chain is a study of blood T cell repertoires in COVID-19. Study-level information: PBMCs, B-cell-depleted T cells, or T cells provided the cDNA or gDNA that made up the material.

Under the authors' procedure: Quantification of nucleated cells was approximated via reference gene primer amplification. The assay was immunoSEQ multiplex PCR, and TCRdb's table has in-frame clones only and misses some. The V and J calls and the clone size are those of that table, but D and trimming were determined from the DNA. This table has about 15,000 clones, about 87% appearing once. Germline assignment: CDR1 SEHNR and CDR2 FQNEAQ (reference sequence). The CDR3 is 15 amino acids. V was clipped by 6 bases and J by 3 bases, with 17 bases between them. The TCR was taken from a human donor in a cohort sampled during active COVID-19. The sample was peripheral blood. J is TRBJ2-5 and V is TRBV7-9; possible D gene TRBD1, 5 bases. The CDR3 bases are TGTGCCAGCAGTGTATTGGGGCGATCCGAAGAGACCCAGTACTTC. Translating it yields CASSVLGRSEETQYF.